This T cell receptor (beta chain) stems from a study of shared clonotypes between healthy human individuals. For the study at large: Researchers assigned three CD4 naive, three CD4 memory, two CD8 naive and one CD8 memory plate to each donor.

Deep was the level at which the assay was run. Assay used: immunoSEQ multiplex PCR; TCRdb lists only in-frame clones, some missing. This sample yields about 2.2 million clones, of which just over 90% are seen a single time; about 1.5% belongs to the top ten. Terminally differentiated effector memory CD45RA+ cells were left out of the naive CD8 fraction, which was CD45RO-negative and positively selected for CCR7. The donor population consisted of healthy HIV-negative adults with no recent acute infections or vaccinations. Germline CDR1 SGHTA, CDR2 FQGTGA. This CDR3 region has 16 residues. V lost 4 bases, J lost 0 bases, and 13 bases lay in between.

This receptor was taken from a young man in good health. Some clones in this sample may be carry-over from other donors' samples. The specimen sequenced was naive CD8+ T cells from PBMCs. The chain links TRBV7-3 to TRBJ2-1; maybe TRBD2 (5 bases). CDR3 coding DNA: TGTGCCAGCAGCTCAAGACTGGGGAGCTCCTACAATGAGCAGTTCTTC. Encoded protein: CASSSRLGSSYNEQFF.